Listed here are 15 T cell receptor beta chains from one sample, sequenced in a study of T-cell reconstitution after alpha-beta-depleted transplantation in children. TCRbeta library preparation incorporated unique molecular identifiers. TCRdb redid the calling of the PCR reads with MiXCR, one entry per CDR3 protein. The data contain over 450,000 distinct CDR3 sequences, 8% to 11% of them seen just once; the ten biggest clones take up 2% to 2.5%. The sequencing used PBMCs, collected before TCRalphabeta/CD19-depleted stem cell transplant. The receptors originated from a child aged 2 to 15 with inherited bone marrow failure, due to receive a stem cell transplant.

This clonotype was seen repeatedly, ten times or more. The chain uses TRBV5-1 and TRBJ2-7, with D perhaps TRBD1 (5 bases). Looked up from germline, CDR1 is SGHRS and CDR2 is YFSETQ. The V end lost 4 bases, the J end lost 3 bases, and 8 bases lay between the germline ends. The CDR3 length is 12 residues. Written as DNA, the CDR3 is TGCGCCAGCAGCAAGACAGACTACGAGCAGTACTTC. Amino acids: CASSKTDYEQYF.

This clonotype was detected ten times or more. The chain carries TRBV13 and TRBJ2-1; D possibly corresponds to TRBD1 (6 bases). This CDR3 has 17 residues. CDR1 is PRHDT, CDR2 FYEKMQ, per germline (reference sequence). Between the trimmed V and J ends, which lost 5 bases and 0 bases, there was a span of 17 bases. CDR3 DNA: TGTGCCAGCAGCCCAGCACAGGGCCTGAGCTCCTACAATGAGCAGTTCTTC. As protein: CASSPAQGLSSYNEQFF.

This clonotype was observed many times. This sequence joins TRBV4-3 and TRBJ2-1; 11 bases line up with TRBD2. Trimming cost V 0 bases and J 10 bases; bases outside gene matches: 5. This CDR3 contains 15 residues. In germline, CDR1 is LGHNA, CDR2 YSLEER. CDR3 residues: CASSQDGLAGGEQFF. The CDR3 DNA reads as TGCGCCAGCAGCCAAGATGGGCTAGCGGGAGGAGAGCAGTTCTTC.

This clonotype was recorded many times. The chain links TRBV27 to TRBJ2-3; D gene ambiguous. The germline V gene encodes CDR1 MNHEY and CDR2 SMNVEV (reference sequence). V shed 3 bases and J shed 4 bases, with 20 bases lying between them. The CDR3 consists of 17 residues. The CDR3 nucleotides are TGTGCCAGCAGTTTTAACGCCCTTGACCTACCCTCAGATACGCAGTATTTT. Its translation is CASSFNALDLPSDTQYF.

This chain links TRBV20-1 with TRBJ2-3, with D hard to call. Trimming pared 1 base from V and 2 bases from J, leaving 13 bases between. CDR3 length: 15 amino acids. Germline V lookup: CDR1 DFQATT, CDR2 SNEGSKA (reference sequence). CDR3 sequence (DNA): TGCAGTGCTAGAGTTCCCCGGGCCATCACAGATACGCAGTATTTT. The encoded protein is CSARVPRAITDTQYF.

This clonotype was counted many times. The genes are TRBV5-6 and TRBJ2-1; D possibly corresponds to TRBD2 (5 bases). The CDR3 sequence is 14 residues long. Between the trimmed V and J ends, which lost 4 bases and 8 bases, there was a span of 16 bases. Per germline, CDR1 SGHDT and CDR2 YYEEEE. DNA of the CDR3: TGTGCCAGCAGCCTACTAGATCTGCTTCATGAGCAGTTCTTC. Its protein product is CASSLLDLLHEQFF.

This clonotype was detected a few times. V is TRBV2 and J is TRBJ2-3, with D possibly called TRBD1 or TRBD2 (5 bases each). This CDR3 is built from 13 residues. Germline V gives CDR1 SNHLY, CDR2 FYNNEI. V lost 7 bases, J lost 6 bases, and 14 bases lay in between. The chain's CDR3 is CASNRRDLDTQYF. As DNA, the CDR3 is TGTGCCAGCAACCGCCGGGACCTCGATACGCAGTATTTT.

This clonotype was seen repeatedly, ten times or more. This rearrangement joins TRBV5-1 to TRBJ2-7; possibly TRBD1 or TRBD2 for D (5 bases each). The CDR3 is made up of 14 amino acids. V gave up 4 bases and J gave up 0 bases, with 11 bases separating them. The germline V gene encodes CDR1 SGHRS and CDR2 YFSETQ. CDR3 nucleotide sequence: TGCGCCAGCAGCGAGGGACCTCTCTCCTACGAGCAGTACTTC. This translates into CASSEGPLSYEQYF.

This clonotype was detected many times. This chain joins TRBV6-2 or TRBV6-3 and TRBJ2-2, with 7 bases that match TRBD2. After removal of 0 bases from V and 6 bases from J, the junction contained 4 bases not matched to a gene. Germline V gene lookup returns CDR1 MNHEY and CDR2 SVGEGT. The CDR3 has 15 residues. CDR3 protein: CASSYSSGTAGELFF. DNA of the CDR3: TGTGCCAGCAGTTACTCCAGCGGGACCGCCGGGGAGCTGTTTTTT.

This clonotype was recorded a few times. CDR3 nucleotides: TGCAGCGTTGAACCTCAGATTAGCGGCGTCCACAATGAGCAGTTCTTC. Its protein is CSVEPQISGVHNEQFF. This sequence joins TRBV29-1 and TRBJ2-1; possible D gene TRBD2, 6 bases. Germline V gene data show CDR1 as SQVTM and CDR2 as ANQGSEA. Trimming shortened V by 2 bases and J by 5 bases, and 19 bases separated the two germline ends. The CDR3 runs 16 residues.

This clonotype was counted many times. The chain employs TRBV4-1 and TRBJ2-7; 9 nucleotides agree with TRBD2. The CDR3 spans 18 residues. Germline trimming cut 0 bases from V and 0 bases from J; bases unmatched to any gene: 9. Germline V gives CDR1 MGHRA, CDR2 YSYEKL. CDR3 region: CASSQDPSGRLNSYEQYF. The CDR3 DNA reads TGCGCCAGCAGCCAAGATCCCAGCGGGAGGTTAAACTCCTACGAGCAGTACTTC.

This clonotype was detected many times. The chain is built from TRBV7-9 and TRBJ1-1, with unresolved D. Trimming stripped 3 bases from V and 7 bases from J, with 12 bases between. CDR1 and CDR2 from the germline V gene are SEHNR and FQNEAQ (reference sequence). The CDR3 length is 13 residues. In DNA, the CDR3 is TGTGCCAGCAGCTTCGATATTGGCGGTGAAGCTTTCTTT. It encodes CASSFDIGGEAFF.

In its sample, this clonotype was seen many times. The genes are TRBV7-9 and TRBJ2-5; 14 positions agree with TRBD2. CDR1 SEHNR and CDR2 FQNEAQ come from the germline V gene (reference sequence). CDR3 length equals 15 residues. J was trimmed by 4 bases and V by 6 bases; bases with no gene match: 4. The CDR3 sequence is CASRGGLAGGETQYF. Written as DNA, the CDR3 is TGTGCCAGCAGGGGTGGACTAGCGGGAGGAGAGACCCAGTACTTC.

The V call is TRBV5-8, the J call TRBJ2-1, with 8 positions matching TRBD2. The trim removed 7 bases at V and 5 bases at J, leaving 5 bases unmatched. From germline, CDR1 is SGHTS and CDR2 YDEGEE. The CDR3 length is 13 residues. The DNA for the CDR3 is TGTGCCAGCGACGGGAGGGCCCACAATGAGCAGTTCTTC. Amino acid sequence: CASDGRAHNEQFF.

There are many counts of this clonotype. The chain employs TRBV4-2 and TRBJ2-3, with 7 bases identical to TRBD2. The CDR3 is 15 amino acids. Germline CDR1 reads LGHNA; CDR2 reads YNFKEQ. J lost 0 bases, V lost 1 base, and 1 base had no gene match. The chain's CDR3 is CASSQASGSTDTQYF. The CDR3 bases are TGTGCCAGCAGCCAAGCTAGCGGAAGCACAGATACGCAGTATTTT.